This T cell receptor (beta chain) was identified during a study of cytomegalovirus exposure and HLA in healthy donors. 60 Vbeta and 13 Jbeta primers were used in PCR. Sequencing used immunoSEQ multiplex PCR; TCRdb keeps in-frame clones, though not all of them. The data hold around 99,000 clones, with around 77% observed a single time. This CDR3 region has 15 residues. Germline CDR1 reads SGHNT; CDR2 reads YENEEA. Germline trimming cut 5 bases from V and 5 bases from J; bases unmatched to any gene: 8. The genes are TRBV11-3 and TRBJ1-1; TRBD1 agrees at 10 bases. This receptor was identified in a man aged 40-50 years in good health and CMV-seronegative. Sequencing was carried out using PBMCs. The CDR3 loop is CASSMVTGGMTEAFF. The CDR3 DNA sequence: TGTGCCAGCAGCATGGTGACAGGGGGCATGACTGAAGCTTTCTTT.